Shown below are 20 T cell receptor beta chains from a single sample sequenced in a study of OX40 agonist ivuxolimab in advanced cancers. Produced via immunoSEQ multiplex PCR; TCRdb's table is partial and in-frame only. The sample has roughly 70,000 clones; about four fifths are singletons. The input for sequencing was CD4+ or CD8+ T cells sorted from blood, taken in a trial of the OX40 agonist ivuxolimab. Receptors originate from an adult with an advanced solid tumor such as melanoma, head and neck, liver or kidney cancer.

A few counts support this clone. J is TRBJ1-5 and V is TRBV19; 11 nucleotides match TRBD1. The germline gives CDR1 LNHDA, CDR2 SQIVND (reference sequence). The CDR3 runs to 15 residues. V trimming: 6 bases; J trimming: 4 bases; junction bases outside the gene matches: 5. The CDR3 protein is CASSAGTGGNQPQHF. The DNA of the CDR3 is TGTGCCAGTAGCGCCGGGACAGGGGGTAATCAGCCCCAGCATTTT.

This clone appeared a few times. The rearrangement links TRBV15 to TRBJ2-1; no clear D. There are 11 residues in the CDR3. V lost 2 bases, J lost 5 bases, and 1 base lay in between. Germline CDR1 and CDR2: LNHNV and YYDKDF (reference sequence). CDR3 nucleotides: TGTGCCACCAGCAGAAACAATGAGCAGTTCTTC. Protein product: CATSRNNEQFF.

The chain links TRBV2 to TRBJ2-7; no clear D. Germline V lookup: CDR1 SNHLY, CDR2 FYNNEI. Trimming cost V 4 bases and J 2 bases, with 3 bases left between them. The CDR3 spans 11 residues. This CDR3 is CASSVTYEQYF. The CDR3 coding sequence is TGTGCCAGCAGTGTAACCTACGAGCAGTACTTC. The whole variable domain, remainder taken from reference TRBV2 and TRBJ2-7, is EPEVTQTPSHQVTQMGQEVILRCVPISNHLYFYWYRQILGQKVEFLVSFYNNEISEKSEIFDDQFSVERPDGSNFTLKIRSTKLEDSAMYFCASSVTYEQYFGPGTRLTVT.

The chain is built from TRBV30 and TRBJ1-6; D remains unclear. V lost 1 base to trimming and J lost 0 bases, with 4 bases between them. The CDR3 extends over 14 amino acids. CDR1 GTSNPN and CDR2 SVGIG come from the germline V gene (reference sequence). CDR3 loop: CAWSDPSYNSPLHF. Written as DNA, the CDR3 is TGTGCCTGGAGTGACCCCTCCTATAATTCACCCCTCCACTTT.

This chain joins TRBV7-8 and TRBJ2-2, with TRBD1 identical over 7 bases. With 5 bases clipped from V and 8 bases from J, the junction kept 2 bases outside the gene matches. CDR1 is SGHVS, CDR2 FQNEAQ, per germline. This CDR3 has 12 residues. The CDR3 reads CASSPDRGELFF. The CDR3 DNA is TGTGCCAGCAGCCCGGACAGGGGGGAGCTGTTTTTT.

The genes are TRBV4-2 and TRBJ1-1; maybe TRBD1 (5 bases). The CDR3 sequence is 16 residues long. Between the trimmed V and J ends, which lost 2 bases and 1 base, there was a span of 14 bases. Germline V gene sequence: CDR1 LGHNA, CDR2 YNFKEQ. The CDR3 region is CASSQFKEGPNTEAFF. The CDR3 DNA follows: TGTGCCAGCAGCCAATTTAAGGAGGGACCGAACACTGAAGCTTTCTTT.

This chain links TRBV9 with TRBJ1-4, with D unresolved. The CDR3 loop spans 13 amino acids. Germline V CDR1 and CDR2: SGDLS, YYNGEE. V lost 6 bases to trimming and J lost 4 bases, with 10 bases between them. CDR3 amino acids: CASNDGNNEKLFF. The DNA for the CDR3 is TGTGCCAGCAACGACGGAAATAATGAAAAACTGTTTTTT.

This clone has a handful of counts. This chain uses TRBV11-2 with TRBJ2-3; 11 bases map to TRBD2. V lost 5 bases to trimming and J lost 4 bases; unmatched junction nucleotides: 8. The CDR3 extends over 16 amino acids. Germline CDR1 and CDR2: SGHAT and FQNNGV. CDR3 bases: TGTGCCAGCAGCCCTCTAGCGGGGGGCCACGCAGATACGCAGTATTTT. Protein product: CASSPLAGGHADTQYF.

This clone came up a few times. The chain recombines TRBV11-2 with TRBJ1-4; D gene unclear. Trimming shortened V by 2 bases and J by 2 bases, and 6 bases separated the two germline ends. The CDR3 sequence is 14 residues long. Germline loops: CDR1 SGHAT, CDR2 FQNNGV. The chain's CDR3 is CASSLLRTNEKLFF. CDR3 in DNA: TGTGCCAGCAGCTTATTACGGACTAATGAAAAACTGTTTTTT.

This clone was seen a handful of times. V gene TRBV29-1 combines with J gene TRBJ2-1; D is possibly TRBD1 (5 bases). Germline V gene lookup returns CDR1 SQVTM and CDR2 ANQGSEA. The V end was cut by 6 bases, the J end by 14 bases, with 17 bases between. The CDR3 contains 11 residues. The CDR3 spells CSVAAGYEKFF. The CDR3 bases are TGCAGCGTCGCGGCAGGGTACGAGAAGTTCTTC.

CDR3 sequence (DNA): TGTGCCAGCAGCCTCCCCGGGAGTCTGGCCACTGAAGCTTTCTTT. Translation: CASSLPGSLATEAFF. The V call is TRBV11-2, the J call TRBJ1-1, with no clear D. Trimming shortened V by 5 bases and J by 4 bases, and 17 bases separated the two germline ends. This CDR3 spans 15 amino acids. CDR1 and CDR2 from the germline V gene are SGHAT and FQNNGV.

CDR3 sequence (DNA): TGCGCCAGCAGCTCGGGGGGATTTGACTATGGCTACACCTTC. It encodes CASSSGGFDYGYTF. The V gene is TRBV5-1, the J gene TRBJ1-2; D is possibly TRBD1 (5 bases). The CDR3 has 14 amino acids. Trimming removed 3 bases at V and 3 bases at J, with 12 bases between. The germline CDR1 and CDR2 sequences are SGHRS and YFSETQ.

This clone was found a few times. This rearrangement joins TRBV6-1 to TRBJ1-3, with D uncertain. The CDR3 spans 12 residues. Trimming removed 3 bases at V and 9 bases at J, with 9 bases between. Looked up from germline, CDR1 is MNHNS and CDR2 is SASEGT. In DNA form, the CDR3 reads TGTGCCAGCAGTGAGACCCTAGTCACCATATATTTT. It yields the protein CASSETLVTIYF.

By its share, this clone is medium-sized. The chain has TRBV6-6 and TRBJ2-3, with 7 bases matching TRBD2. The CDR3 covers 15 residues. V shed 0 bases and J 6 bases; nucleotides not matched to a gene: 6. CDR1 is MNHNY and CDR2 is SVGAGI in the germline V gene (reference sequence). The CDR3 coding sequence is TGTGCCAGCAGTTACTCGGGGGGGGAGGGGGATACGCAGTATTTT. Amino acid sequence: CASSYSGGEGDTQYF.

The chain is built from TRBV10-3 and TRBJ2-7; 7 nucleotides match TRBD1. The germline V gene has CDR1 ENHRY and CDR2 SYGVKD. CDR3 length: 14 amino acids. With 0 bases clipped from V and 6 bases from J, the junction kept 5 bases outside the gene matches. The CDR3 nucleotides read TGTGCCATCAGTGAGTCGATCCAGGGGGTCGAGCAGTACTTC. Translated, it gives CAISESIQGVEQYF.

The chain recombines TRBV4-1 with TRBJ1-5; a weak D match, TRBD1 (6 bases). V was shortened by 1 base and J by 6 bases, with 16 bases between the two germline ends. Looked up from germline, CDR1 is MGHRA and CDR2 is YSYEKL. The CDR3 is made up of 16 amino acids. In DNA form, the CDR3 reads TGCGCCAGCAGCCAAGGGGGGCAGGCGGGCGGTCAGCCCCAGCATTTT. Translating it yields CASSQGGQAGGQPQHF.

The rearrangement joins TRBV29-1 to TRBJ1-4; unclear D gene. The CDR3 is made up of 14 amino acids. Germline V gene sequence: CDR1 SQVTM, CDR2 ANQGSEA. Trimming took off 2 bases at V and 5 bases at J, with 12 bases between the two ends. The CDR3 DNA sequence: TGCAGCGTTGAAACGGGAAGAGGAAATGAAAAACTGTTTTTT. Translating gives CSVETGRGNEKLFF.

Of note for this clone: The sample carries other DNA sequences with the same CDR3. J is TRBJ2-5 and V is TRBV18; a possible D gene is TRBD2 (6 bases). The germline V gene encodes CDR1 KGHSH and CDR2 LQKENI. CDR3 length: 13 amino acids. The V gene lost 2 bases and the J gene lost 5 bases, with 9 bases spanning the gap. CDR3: CASSPAGSETQYF. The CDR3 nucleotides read TGTGCCAGCTCACCAGCGGGGTCCGAGACCCAGTACTTC.

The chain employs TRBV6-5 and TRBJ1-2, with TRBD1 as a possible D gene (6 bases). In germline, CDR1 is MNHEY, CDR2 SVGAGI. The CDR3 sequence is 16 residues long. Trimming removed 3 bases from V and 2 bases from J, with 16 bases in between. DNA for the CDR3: TGTGCCAGCAGTTATTACCCCAGGGGAACAAACTATGGCTACACCTTC. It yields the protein CASSYYPRGTNYGYTF.

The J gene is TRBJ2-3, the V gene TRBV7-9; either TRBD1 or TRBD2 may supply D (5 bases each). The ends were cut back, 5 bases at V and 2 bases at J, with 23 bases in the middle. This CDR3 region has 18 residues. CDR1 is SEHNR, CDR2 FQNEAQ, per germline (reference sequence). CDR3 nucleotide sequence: TGTGCCAGCAGCCCCTCCGGGACCGGCCTTAGGGTCACAGATACGCAGTATTTT. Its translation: CASSPSGTGLRVTDTQYF. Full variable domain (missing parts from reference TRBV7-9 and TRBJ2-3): DTGVSQNPRHKITKRGQNVTFRCDPISEHNRLYWYRQTLGQGPEFLTYFQNEAQLEKSRLLSDRFSAERPKGSFSTLEIQRTEQGDSAMYLCASSPSGTGLRVTDTQYFGPGTRLTVL.